The 3 T cell receptor beta chains in this list originate from one sample, sequenced in a study of T cells in severe cutaneous drug reactions. Libraries were made by iRepertoire multiplex PCR with TCR subtype-specific primers for bulk and single-cell sequencing. TCRdb re-called the multiplex PCR reads and catalogs CDR3 proteins one per entry, DNA excluded. The table for this sample gives fewer than 10,000 distinct CDR3 sequences. The donors had carbamazepine-induced Stevens-Johnson syndrome or toxic epidermal necrolysis. Sequencing was performed on cells from a skin blister. These receptors all stem from a human donor with a severe cutaneous adverse drug reaction.

The chain employs TRBV25-1 and TRBJ1-3; TCRdb's D call, TRBD1, is unchecked because there is no DNA. CDR1 is MGHDK, CDR2 SYGVNS, per germline. This CDR3 is 23 amino acids long. The chain's CDR3 is CASSENRRDSFSEPLSGGNTIYF.

The V gene is TRBV6-5, the J gene TRBJ2-2; the TCRdb call, TRBD2, lacks DNA for checking. The CDR3 is 15 residues long. Germline V gene data show CDR1 as MNHEY and CDR2 as SVGAGI. The CDR3 is CASSYGRGGTGELFF.

The chain couples TRBV12-3 or TRBV12-4 to TRBJ2-7; TCRdb names TRBD1, which stays unverified in the absence of DNA. The length of the CDR3 is 14 residues. The CDR3 loop is CASSPSPGTDEQYF.